This entry is about one T cell receptor beta chain. What it binds is unknown. With a much larger clone just one base away, this may be a read error. Trimming shortened V by 0 bases and J by 4 bases, and 3 bases separated the two germline ends. The CDR3 is 11 amino acids. Germline-derived CDR1 and CDR2 are GTSNPN and SVGIG (reference sequence). TCR beta CDR3 regions were amplified from RNA transcripts. Second-round multiplex PCR came after a first-round RT-PCR that employed HTBI primers. From the multiplex PCR reads, TCRdb called clonotypes with MiXCR, one entry per CDR3 protein. The table records about half a million distinct CDR3 sequences, about 15% of them present only once. These data are taken from a study of Graves' ophthalmopathy and Graves' hyperthyroidism. General study points: Ophthalmopathy was separated from stable hyperthyroidism by a 13-signature model with over 85% sensitivity and around 81% specificity.

Material: blood. The sequence derives from a woman aged 25-40 years with Graves' ophthalmopathy. The V gene is TRBV30, the J gene TRBJ1-2; D not certain. The DNA of the CDR3 is TGTGCCTGGAGTGTAACCTATGGCTACACCTTC. Its protein product is CAWSVTYGYTF.